This record concerns one T cell receptor beta chain sequence. The antigen is not known. TCRdb's table, derived via immunoSEQ multiplex PCR, lists solely in-frame clones and lacks some. This table has about 45,000 clones, 80% appearing once. This entry is derived from a study of OX40 agonist ivuxolimab in advanced cancers. Study-wide background: Patient treatment consisted of intravenous ivuxolimab administration every 2 weeks at 0.01 to 10 mg/kg.

Study results and caveats: Researchers did not determine the expanded peripheral T cells' antigen specificity.

Collection of blood occurred at baseline, at cycle 4 day 1, and at cycle 7 day 1. Germline assignment: CDR1 SEHNR and CDR2 FQNEAQ (reference sequence). The CDR3 has 17 residues. J gave up 4 bases and V 4 bases, and 13 bases lay outside the gene matches. The specimen comprised CD4+ or CD8+ T cells sorted from blood, sampled in a trial of the OX40 agonist ivuxolimab. The sequence was obtained from an adult with an advanced solid tumor such as melanoma, head and neck, liver or kidney cancer. V usage is TRBV7-9 and J usage is TRBJ2-3; 8 bases match TRBD2. The CDR3 is CASSSINLAGRPDTQYF. The DNA for the CDR3 is TGTGCCAGCAGCTCGATCAACTTAGCGGGGCGCCCAGATACGCAGTATTTT. The variable domain in full, with the rest retrieved from reference TRBV7-9 and TRBJ2-3, is DTGVSQNPRHKITKRGQNVTFRCDPISEHNRLYWYRQTLGQGPEFLTYFQNEAQLEKSRLLSDRFSAERPKGSFSTLEIQRTEQGDSAMYLCASSSINLAGRPDTQYFGPGTRLTVL.